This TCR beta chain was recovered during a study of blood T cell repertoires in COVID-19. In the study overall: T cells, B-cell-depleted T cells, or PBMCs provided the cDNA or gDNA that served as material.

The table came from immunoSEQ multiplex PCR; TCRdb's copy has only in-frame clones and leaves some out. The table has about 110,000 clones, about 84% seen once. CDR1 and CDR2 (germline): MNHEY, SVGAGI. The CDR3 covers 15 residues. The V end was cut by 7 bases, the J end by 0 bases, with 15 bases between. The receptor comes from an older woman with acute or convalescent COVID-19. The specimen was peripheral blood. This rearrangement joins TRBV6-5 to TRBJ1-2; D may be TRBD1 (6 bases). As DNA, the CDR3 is TGTGCCAGCAAACGGAAGGGGGAGTCTAACTATGGCTACACCTTC. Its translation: CASKRKGESNYGYTF.